This is a list of T cell receptor beta chains from one sample in a study of graft-versus-host responses after intestinal transplantation. Measured with immunoSEQ multiplex PCR; TCRdb has only the in-frame clones, and not every one. The sample holds approximately 49,000 clones, more than 80% seen once. Their target antigens are unknown. The sample was unstimulated CD4+ T cells sorted from spleen or lymph node cells, taken before transplant. The source is a human donor who was the organ donor for an intestinal transplant. The CDR3 runs from the conserved cysteine through the conserved F or W. The D gene is left open where the match is weak. Clone size is shown for a subset of rows, as once, few, many or a class of expanded clone.

d_gene: TRBD2
abundance: once
v_gene: TRBV9
j_gene: TRBJ2-7
CDR3aa: CASSGTSGIEEQYF
CDR3nt: TGTGCCAGCAGCGGGACTAGCGGGATAGAGGAGCAGTACTTC

d_gene: NA
abundance: NA
v_gene: TRBV21-1
j_gene: TRBJ2-1
CDR3aa: CASSPKDRGNRNEQFF
CDR3nt: TGTGCCAGCAGTCCCAAAGACAGGGGGAATCGCAATGAGCAGTTCTTC

d_gene: NA
abundance: NA
v_gene: TRBV19
j_gene: TRBJ1-4
CDR3aa: CASSIGQGFEKLFF
CDR3nt: TGTGCCAGTAGTATCGGGCAGGGATTCGAAAAACTGTTTTTT

d_gene: TRBD2
abundance: NA
v_gene: TRBV6-1
j_gene: TRBJ2-1
CDR3aa: CASGRPGTSSREQFF
CDR3nt: TGTGCCAGCGGGAGACCCGGGACTAGCTCACGTGAGCAGTTCTTC

d_gene: TRBD1
abundance: NA
v_gene: TRBV4-3
j_gene: TRBJ1-1
CDR3aa: CASSQEDPGGTTEAFF
CDR3nt: TGCGCCAGCAGCCAAGAAGACCCAGGGGGAACCACTGAAGCTTTCTTT

d_gene: TRBD1
abundance: NA
v_gene: TRBV7-3
j_gene: TRBJ2-3
CDR3aa: CASSLGDRVTDTQYF
CDR3nt: TGTGCCAGCAGCCTGGGGGACAGGGTCACAGATACGCAGTATTTT

d_gene: TRBD1
abundance: NA
v_gene: TRBV6-5
j_gene: TRBJ2-7
CDR3aa: CASMSRQGDDEQYF
CDR3nt: TGTGCCAGCATGTCTCGACAGGGAGACGACGAGCAGTACTTC

d_gene: NA
abundance: NA
v_gene: TRBV27
j_gene: TRBJ1-6
CDR3aa: CASHGGHSYNSPLHF
CDR3nt: TGTGCCAGCCACGGAGGGCACTCCTATAATTCACCCCTCCACTTT

d_gene: NA
abundance: NA
v_gene: TRBV28
j_gene: TRBJ2-7
CDR3aa: CASSLYGRADEQYF
CDR3nt: TGTGCCAGCAGTTTATATGGCAGGGCAGACGAGCAGTACTTC

d_gene: NA
abundance: once
v_gene: TRBV27
j_gene: TRBJ2-2
CDR3aa: CASSRLAVNTGELFF
CDR3nt: TGTGCCAGCAGTCGTCTAGCAGTAAACACCGGGGAGCTGTTTTTT

d_gene: NA
abundance: NA
v_gene: TRBV11-2
j_gene: TRBJ2-7
CDR3aa: CASSLDRSEQYF
CDR3nt: TGTGCCAGCAGCCTAGATCGTTCCGAGCAGTACTTC

d_gene: TRBD2
abundance: NA
v_gene: TRBV28
j_gene: TRBJ2-6
CDR3aa: CASSASGLAGSGANVLTF
CDR3nt: TGTGCCAGCAGTGCATCTGGGCTAGCGGGCTCTGGGGCCAACGTCCTGACTTTC

d_gene: NA
abundance: NA
v_gene: TRBV19
j_gene: TRBJ1-5
CDR3aa: CASQGRYSNQPQHF
CDR3nt: TGTGCCAGTCAGGGCAGGTATAGCAATCAGCCCCAGCATTTT

d_gene: NA
abundance: NA
v_gene: TRBV23-1
j_gene: TRBJ2-7
CDR3aa: CASSQPRTVRSWYF
CDR3nt: TGCGCCAGCAGTCAGCCGAGGACAGTCCGTAGTTGGTACTTC

d_gene: NA
abundance: NA
v_gene: TRBV9
j_gene: TRBJ1-1
CDR3aa: CASSTPGPDAEAFF
CDR3nt: TGTGCCAGCAGCACTCCTGGGCCCGACGCTGAAGCTTTCTTT

d_gene: NA
abundance: NA
v_gene: TRBV19
j_gene: TRBJ1-2
CDR3aa: CASSIDLTVYGYTF
CDR3nt: TGTGCCAGTAGTATAGATCTAACGGTCTATGGCTACACCTTC

d_gene: TRBD2
abundance: NA
v_gene: TRBV30
j_gene: TRBJ2-2
CDR3aa: CACSAGEGELFF
CDR3nt: TGTGCCTGTTCAGCGGGAGAGGGGGAGCTGTTTTTT

d_gene: NA
abundance: NA
v_gene: TRBV4-3
j_gene: TRBJ1-1
CDR3aa: CASSQGGLNTEAFF
CDR3nt: TGCGCCAGCAGCCAAGGAGGGTTGAACACTGAAGCTTTCTTT

d_gene: NA
abundance: NA
v_gene: TRBV19
j_gene: TRBJ1-2
CDR3aa: CASSIPRALGFYGYTF
CDR3nt: TGTGCCAGTAGTATCCCCAGGGCCTTAGGCTTCTATGGCTACACCTTC

d_gene: NA
abundance: NA
v_gene: TRBV11-3
j_gene: TRBJ1-1
CDR3aa: CASSRDPGQEAFF
CDR3nt: TGTGCCAGTTCGAGGGACCCCGGACAGGAAGCTTTCTTT

d_gene: TRBD1
abundance: NA
v_gene: TRBV4-1
j_gene: TRBJ1-4
CDR3aa: CASSQDRGTANEKLFF
CDR3nt: TGCGCCAGCAGCCAAGATCGCGGGACAGCTAATGAAAAACTGTTTTTT

d_gene: TRBD2
abundance: NA
v_gene: TRBV7-2
j_gene: TRBJ2-7
CDR3aa: CASSNSGSLYEQYF
CDR3nt: TGTGCCAGCAGCAATAGCGGGAGTCTCTACGAGCAGTACTTC

d_gene: TRBD2
abundance: few
v_gene: TRBV7-9
j_gene: TRBJ2-7
CDR3aa: CASSRPGLVGNEQYF
CDR3nt: TGTGCCAGCAGCCGTCCGGGACTAGTAGGCAACGAGCAGTACTTC

d_gene: NA
abundance: NA
v_gene: TRBV28
j_gene: TRBJ2-3
CDR3aa: CASSLPFRLGWGTDTQYF
CDR3nt: TGTGCCAGCAGTTTACCCTTCCGGCTAGGATGGGGCACAGATACGCAGTATTTT

d_gene: TRBD1
abundance: NA
v_gene: TRBV6-1
j_gene: TRBJ1-4
CDR3aa: CGSVTPGGGEKLFF
CDR3nt: TGTGGCAGCGTTACTCCAGGAGGGGGCGAAAAACTGTTTTTT

d_gene: NA
abundance: NA
v_gene: TRBV19
j_gene: TRBJ2-1
CDR3aa: CASSIDSERIREQFF
CDR3nt: TGTGCCAGTAGTATAGATAGCGAGAGGATTCGGGAGCAGTTCTTC

d_gene: TRBD1
abundance: NA
v_gene: TRBV27
j_gene: TRBJ2-4
CDR3aa: CASSPGQGSVIQYF
CDR3nt: TGTGCCAGCAGCCCCGGACAGGGGTCCGTCATTCAGTACTTC

d_gene: NA
abundance: NA
v_gene: TRBV18
j_gene: TRBJ2-3
CDR3aa: CASSPRGTDTQYF
CDR3nt: TGTGCCAGCTCACCGAGGGGCACAGATACGCAGTATTTT

d_gene: TRBD2
abundance: NA
v_gene: TRBV6-6
j_gene: TRBJ2-3
CDR3aa: CASSRGAGFSDTQYF
CDR3nt: TGTGCCAGCAGTAGGGGAGCGGGATTTTCAGATACGCAGTATTTT

d_gene: TRBD2
abundance: NA
v_gene: TRBV5-4
j_gene: TRBJ2-3
CDR3aa: CASSRTSGDTQYF
CDR3nt: TGTGCCAGCAGCCGGACTAGCGGGGATACGCAGTATTTT

d_gene: TRBD2
abundance: once
v_gene: TRBV5-1
j_gene: TRBJ2-7
CDR3aa: CASSFGLAGTYEQYF
CDR3nt: TGCGCCAGCAGCTTCGGTCTAGCGGGAACCTACGAGCAGTACTTC